Sequencing of this TCR beta chain was carried out in a study of OX40 agonist ivuxolimab in advanced cancers. The CDR3 length is 16 residues. The V gene's germline CDR1 is SGDLS and CDR2 YYNGEE. Trimming cost V 0 bases and J 9 bases; bases outside gene matches: 9. Only in-frame clones appear in the TCRdb table, and some are missing; sequencing was by immunoSEQ multiplex PCR. This sample has about 89,000 clones; around nine tenths occur once, and the top ten carry more than 0.25%. The sample in question was CD4+ or CD8+ T cells sorted from blood, obtained in a trial of the OX40 agonist ivuxolimab. The genes are TRBV9 and TRBJ2-1; 10 bases are shared with TRBD2. This clonotype originated in an adult with an advanced solid tumor such as melanoma, head and neck, liver or kidney cancer. CDR3 region: CASSVATSGGAIEQFF. The CDR3 DNA sequence: TGTGCCAGCAGCGTAGCTACCAGCGGGGGGGCCATTGAGCAGTTCTTC.